Sequencing of this TCR beta chain was carried out in a study of T cell repertoires in cytomegalovirus infection. From the reads, TCRdb called clonotypes with MiXCR, one entry per CDR3 protein. The table has about 830,000 distinct CDR3 sequences, around a third seen once. This clonotype was found once. Its antigen is currently unknown. Trimming removed 7 bases from V and 10 bases from J, with 17 bases in between. The V gene's germline CDR1 is SEHNR and CDR2 FQNEAQ (reference sequence). This CDR3 has 13 residues. This sequence was found in a human donor in good health (CMV status not recorded). Some clones in this sample may be carry-over from other donors' samples. The genes are TRBV7-9 and TRBJ2-1; possible D gene TRBD2, 5 bases. Sequencing used cultured CD8+ T cells from PBMCs, obtained from culture after CMV antigen stimulation. CDR3 protein: CASNVHDGKEQFF. The DNA of the CDR3 is TGTGCCAGCAACGTTCACGACGGGAAAGAGCAGTTCTTC.